The 27 T cell receptor beta chains presented below share a single source sample, sequenced in a study of vaccination and CD4 T cells after COVID-19. As to treatment: roughly 11-day PBMC culture with coronavirus spike peptide pools or control peptides (ViraFEST assay). With the Oncomine TCR Beta short-read assay, DNA from cultured CD4+ T cells was sequenced. TCRdb independently ran MiXCR on the PCR reads; one entry per CDR3 protein. The sample lists approximately 12,000 distinct CDR3 sequences, roughly 40% occurring once. No antigens are known for them. Sequences were derived from CD4+ T cells from blood, cultured in vitro, sampled before SARS-CoV-2 vaccination. These receptors originate from a human donor who had recovered from COVID-19.

With regard to this clonotype: It is unclear where the CDR3 begins or ends on the DNA, so no DNA is shown, and the CDR3 is as TCRdb lists it. This sequence joins TRBV6-4 and TRBJ2-2; the listed D gene, TRBD1, was not tested against the DNA. The CDR3 sequence runs 22 residues, both termini included. CDR1 and CDR2 from the germline V gene are MRHNA and SNTAGT. The CDR3 sequence is CASRCSVGGRLRAVLRAGELFF.

The J gene is TRBJ2-7, the V gene TRBV2; D unresolved. The length of the CDR3 is 12 residues. V gave up 6 bases and J gave up 2 bases, with 8 bases separating them. Germline-derived CDR1 and CDR2 are SNHLY and FYNNEI. The CDR3 loop is CASRGGAYEQYF. The DNA for the CDR3 is TGTGCCAGCAGGGGCGGAGCCTACGAGCAGTACTTC. Together with reference TRBV2 and TRBJ2-7, the CDR3 gives the full variable domain: EPEVTQTPSHQVTQMGQEVILRCVPISNHLYFYWYRQILGQKVEFLVSFYNNEISEKSEIFDDQFSVERPDGSNFTLKIRSTKLEDSAMYFCASRGGAYEQYFGPGTRLTVT.

The chain uses TRBV9 and TRBJ2-7, with 9 bases identical to TRBD1. This CDR3 region has 14 residues. V was pared by 0 bases and J by 3 bases, with 1 base of the junction left unmatched. Looked up from germline, CDR1 is SGDLS and CDR2 is YYNGEE. The DNA for the CDR3 is TGTGCCAGCAGCGTAGGGACAGGGGTCTACGAGCAGTACTTC. This translates into CASSVGTGVYEQYF.

The chain has TRBV19 and TRBJ2-3; D unclear. CDR3 length: 12 residues. CDR1 is LNHDA and CDR2 is SQIVND in the germline V gene (reference sequence). The V gene lost 9 bases and the J gene lost 0 bases, with 7 bases spanning the gap. The CDR3 coding sequence is TGTGCCAGCTCCACTAGCACAGATACGCAGTATTTT. Amino acid sequence: CASSTSTDTQYF.

This clonotype appeared a few times. The DNA for the CDR3 is TGCACCAGCAGTGGACAGGTTAGCAATCAGCCCCAGCATTTT. This sequence encodes CTSSGQVSNQPQHF. V is TRBV1 and J is TRBJ1-5; TRBD1 was called by the table and not checked on the DNA. TRBV1 is assigned pseudogene status. The CDR3 covers 14 residues.

The CDR3 region is CSARDTIGTGELFF. DNA for the CDR3: TGCAGTGCTAGAGATACCATCGGCACCGGGGAGCTGTTTTTT. The chain joins TRBV20-1 to TRBJ2-2; D unresolved. Trimming took 0 bases from V and 4 from J, leaving 9 bases between them. CDR3 length: 14 amino acids. The germline V gene encodes CDR1 DFQATT and CDR2 SNEGSKA (reference sequence).

This chain links TRBV25-1 with TRBJ2-1; D not certain. Per the germline V gene, CDR1 is MGHDK and CDR2 is SYGVNS. Trimming took 6 bases from V and 0 from J, leaving 12 bases between them. CDR3 size: 15 residues. CDR3 bases: TGTGCCAGCAGCCATTCCCTGAGCTCCTACAATGAGCAGTTCTTC. Translated, it gives CASSHSLSSYNEQFF.

V is TRBV7-9 and J is TRBJ2-5; D might be TRBD1 (7 bases). V dropped 5 bases and J dropped 6 bases, with 16 bases sitting between them. Germline V lookup: CDR1 SEHNR, CDR2 FQNEAQ (reference sequence). The CDR3 contains 14 residues. The CDR3 DNA reads as TGTGCCAGCAGCACAGGGGCGGGGTCTCAGACCCAGTACTTC. Protein product: CASSTGAGSQTQYF.

This clonotype has only a few counts. The V gene is TRBV20-1, the J gene TRBJ2-7, with 11 bases that match TRBD2. Per the germline V gene, CDR1 is DFQATT and CDR2 is SNEGSKA (reference sequence). The CDR3 runs 14 residues. Trimming cost V 3 bases and J 4 bases; bases outside gene matches: 5. The CDR3 loop is CSASLVAGGYEQYF. The CDR3, as DNA: TGCAGTGCTAGTCTGGTAGCGGGAGGGTACGAGCAGTACTTC.

This clonotype has just one count. The J gene is TRBJ2-3, the V gene TRBV7-8; no reliable D call. V lost 1 base to trimming and J lost 8 bases, with 13 bases between them. This CDR3 spans 14 amino acids. CDR1 and CDR2 from the germline V gene are SGHVS and FQNEAQ. The CDR3, as DNA: TGTGCCAGCAGCTTAGAAGAGATTTATTCTACGCAGTATTTT. Residues: CASSLEEIYSTQYF.

This clonotype turned up a few times. V is TRBV28 and J is TRBJ2-7; D may be TRBD2 (6 bases). The CDR3 length is 12 residues. Germline assignment: CDR1 MDHEN and CDR2 SYDVKM. The V and J ends lost 8 bases and 6 bases respectively, with 14 bases between them. CDR3 nucleotides: TGTGCCAGCTCCTCGGGACTCAGCGAGCAGTACTTC. It translates to CASSSGLSEQYF.

This clonotype was observed a few times. This chain joins TRBV20-1 and TRBJ2-3; TRBD2 matches 7 bases. This CDR3 region has 14 residues. V lost 5 bases, J lost 2 bases, and 7 bases stayed unmatched. CDR1 DFQATT and CDR2 SNEGSKA come from the germline V gene (reference sequence). The DNA of the CDR3 is TGCAGTGCTGTAGACGGGAGGAACACAGATACGCAGTATTTT. Translated: CSAVDGRNTDTQYF.

V and J are TRBV20-1 and TRBJ2-2; D may be TRBD1 or TRBD2 (5 bases each). Germline CDR1 is DFQATT and CDR2 is SNEGSKA (reference sequence). V gave up 6 bases and J gave up 6 bases, with 11 bases separating them. The CDR3 contains 12 residues. The CDR3 DNA sequence: TGCAGTGCGTCCAGGGAGCCCGGGGAGCTGTTTTTT. This gives the protein CSASREPGELFF.

This clonotype was counted only a few times. This chain links TRBV19 with TRBJ1-2, with D perhaps matching TRBD1 (6 bases). The V gene lost 7 bases and the J gene lost 0 bases, with 12 bases spanning the gap. CDR3 length equals 14 residues. Germline CDR1 reads LNHDA; CDR2 reads SQIVND (reference sequence). This CDR3 reads CASKDRATNYGYTF. The CDR3 region has the DNA TGTGCCAGTAAGGACAGAGCGACTAACTATGGCTACACCTTC.

The CDR3 protein is CASSVNTEAFF. CDR3 DNA sequence: TGTGCCAGCAGCGTAAACACTGAAGCTTTCTTT. This chain links TRBV7-2 with TRBJ1-1; no reliable D call. There are 11 residues in the CDR3. V was pared by 5 bases and J by 2 bases, with 3 bases between. Germline assignment: CDR1 SGHTA and CDR2 FQGNSA.

J is TRBJ2-3 and V is TRBV7-6, with no clear D. CDR3 length: 14 residues. The V and J ends lost 7 bases and 4 bases respectively, with 15 bases between them. Germline CDR1 reads SGHVS; CDR2 reads FNYEAQ. CDR3 sequence (DNA): TGTGCCAGCAAGCGAATGTCATCGGCAGATACGCAGTATTTT. It is translated as CASKRMSSADTQYF.

The V and J genes are TRBV11-2 and TRBJ2-1; D is undetermined. CDR3 length: 12 amino acids. V was trimmed by 5 bases and J by 7 bases, leaving 9 bases between them. CDR1 and CDR2 from the germline V gene are SGHAT and FQNNGV. The CDR3: CASSRVGNEQFF. CDR3 in DNA: TGTGCCAGCAGCAGGGTTGGGAATGAGCAGTTCTTC.

This clonotype was detected a few times. The chain couples TRBV7-6 to TRBJ1-1; D unclear. The CDR3 is 14 amino acids. The V and J ends lost 1 base and 0 bases respectively, with 6 bases between them. Germline V gives CDR1 SGHVS, CDR2 FNYEAQ. Written as DNA, the CDR3 is TGTGCCAGCAGCTTAGGACCCATGAACACTGAAGCTTTCTTT. This gives the protein CASSLGPMNTEAFF.

A few counts support this clonotype. The chain recombines TRBV27 with TRBJ2-7, with TRBD2 identical over 10 bases. The CDR3 is 16 amino acids. The germline gives CDR1 MNHEY, CDR2 SMNVEV (reference sequence). V shed 5 bases, J shed 4 bases, and the junction held 11 bases outside the gene matches. CDR3 protein: CASSTLRASGRYEQYF. The CDR3 nucleotides read TGTGCCAGCAGTACCTTGAGGGCTAGCGGGAGATACGAGCAGTACTTC.

This clonotype showed up just a few times. The chain carries TRBV7-2 and TRBJ1-1; D may be TRBD1 (6 bases). This CDR3 is built from 18 residues. Looked up from germline, CDR1 is SGHTA and CDR2 is FQGNSA. The ends were cut back, 1 base at V and 1 base at J, with 19 bases in the middle. Here the CDR3 reads CASSLGRTAIGRNTEAFF. As DNA, the CDR3 is TGTGCCAGCAGCTTAGGTCGGACAGCAATAGGGAGGAACACTGAAGCTTTCTTT.

A few counts support this clonotype. The chain couples TRBV20-1 to TRBJ1-1; 7 bases line up with TRBD1. The V segment lost 5 bases and the J segment 4 bases; nucleotides outside the gene matches: 4. This CDR3 spans 12 amino acids. Germline lookup yields CDR1 DFQATT and CDR2 SNEGSKA (reference sequence). CDR3 coding DNA: TGCAGTGCTGACAGGGAAAGCACTGAAGCTTTCTTT. It translates to CSADRESTEAFF.

This clonotype was found a few times. V is TRBV6-4 and J is TRBJ1-1, with D tentatively TRBD1 (5 bases). V lost 0 bases, J lost 6 bases, and 14 bases lay in between. The CDR3 runs 15 residues. CDR1 and CDR2 from the germline V gene are MRHNA and SNTAGT. The CDR3 reads CASSDSGAGEAEAFF. The CDR3 nucleotides read TGTGCCAGCAGTGACTCCGGGGCGGGGGAGGCTGAAGCTTTCTTT.

As concerns this clonotype: Germline and junction disagree at one end, which may indicate a read error. The chain has TRBV7-2 and TRBJ2-2; weak D call: TRBD2 (6 bases). Per germline, CDR1 SGHTA and CDR2 FQGNSA. CDR3 length equals 15 residues. CDR3 region: CASSPTRDNTGELLF. CDR3 nucleotide sequence: TGTGCCAGCAGCCCGACTAGGGATAACACCGGGGAGCTGCTTTTT.

The gene calls are TRBV5-1 and TRBJ1-2; D unclear. The V gene's germline CDR1 is SGHRS and CDR2 YFSETQ. The CDR3 has 14 amino acids. With 4 bases removed from V and 6 bases from J, the gap between germline ends came to 16 bases. The CDR3 DNA reads as TGCGCCAGCAGCCCAACCGGGAATTCGGATGGCTACACCTTC. This codes for CASSPTGNSDGYTF.

This clonotype showed up just a few times. The CDR3 bases are TGTGCCAGCAGTGGGGGCCCGGGACAGGGGAACTATGGCTACACCTTC. As protein: CASSGGPGQGNYGYTF. This chain uses TRBV27 with TRBJ1-2; TRBD1 agrees at 10 bases. CDR1 and CDR2 (germline): MNHEY, SMNVEV (reference sequence). The CDR3 consists of 16 residues. J was trimmed by 2 bases and V by 5 bases; bases with no gene match: 8.

The chain employs TRBV6-2 or TRBV6-3 and TRBJ2-7; no clear D gene. Germline CDR1 reads MNHEY; CDR2 reads SVGEGT. This CDR3 comprises 12 residues. The germline V and J ends were trimmed by 6 bases and 3 bases, with 9 bases remaining between them. CDR3: CASSQPRYEQYF. In DNA, the CDR3 is TGTGCCAGCAGCCAACCGCGCTACGAGCAGTACTTC.

This clonotype has only a few counts. The chain couples TRBV28 to TRBJ1-5; D call uncertain. V gave up 6 bases and J gave up 4 bases, with 7 bases separating them. The CDR3 spans 12 residues. Germline-derived CDR1 and CDR2 are MDHEN and SYDVKM. For the CDR3, the DNA is TGTGCCAGCAGGCCACCAAATCAGCCCCAGCATTTT. This translates into CASRPPNQPQHF.